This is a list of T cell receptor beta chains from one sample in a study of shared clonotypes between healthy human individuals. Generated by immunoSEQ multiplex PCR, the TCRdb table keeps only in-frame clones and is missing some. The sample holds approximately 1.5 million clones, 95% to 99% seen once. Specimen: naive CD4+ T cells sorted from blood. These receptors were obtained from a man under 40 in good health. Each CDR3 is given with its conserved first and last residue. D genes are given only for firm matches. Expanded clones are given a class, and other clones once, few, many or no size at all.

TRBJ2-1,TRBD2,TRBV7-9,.,TGTGCCAGCAGCCCGCCCCAGCGGGAGATCAATGAGCAGTTCTTC,CASSPPQREINEQFF
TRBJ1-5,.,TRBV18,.,TGTGCCAGCGGCCCGGACGGACCCAATCAGCCCCAGCATTTT,CASGPDGPNQPQHF
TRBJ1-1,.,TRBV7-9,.,TGTGCCAGCAGCTTAAACAGGGCGGGTGAAGCTTTCTTT,CASSLNRAGEAFF
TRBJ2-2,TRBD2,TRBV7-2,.,TGTGCCAGCAGCTTAGGGGGCGGGAGGAGGACCGGGGAGCTGTTTTTT,CASSLGGGRRTGELFF
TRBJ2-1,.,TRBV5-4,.,TGTGCCAGCAGCTTAATTGGTGAGCAGTTCTTC,CASSLIGEQFF
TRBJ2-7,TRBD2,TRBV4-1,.,TGCGCCAGCTCGGGACTAGCGGGATACTCCTACGAGCAGTACTTC,CASSGLAGYSYEQYF
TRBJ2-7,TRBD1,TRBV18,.,TGTGCCAGCTCACCAGCCCGGACAGGGGCCTACGAGCAGTACTTC,CASSPARTGAYEQYF
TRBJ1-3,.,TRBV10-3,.,TGTGCCATCAGTGTTGCGGGAGCAGGAAACACCATATATTTT,CAISVAGAGNTIYF
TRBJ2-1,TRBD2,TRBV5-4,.,TGTGCCAGCAGCTCGGGGGGAGCCTCCTACAATGAGCAGTTCTTC,CASSSGGASYNEQFF
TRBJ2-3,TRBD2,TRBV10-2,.,TGCGCCAGCAGTGACAGCGGGAGACCCTTGGGATACACAGATACGCAGTATTTT,CASSDSGRPLGYTDTQYF
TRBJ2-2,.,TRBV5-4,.,TGTGCCAGCAGCTATCTAGCAGGTCCCGGCGGGGAGCTGTTTTTT,CASSYLAGPGGELFF
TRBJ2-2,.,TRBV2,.,TGTGCCAGCAGTGAAGGAATAGGTCGCACCGGGGAGCTGTTTTTT,CASSEGIGRTGELFF
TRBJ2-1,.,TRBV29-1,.,TGCAGCGTTGAGGAGGGGGTCAGCTACAATGAGCAGTTCTTC,CSVEEGVSYNEQFF
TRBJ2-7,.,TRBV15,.,TGTGCCACCAGCAGAGATTGGAGGGTCAGTAACGAGCAGTACTTC,CATSRDWRVSNEQYF
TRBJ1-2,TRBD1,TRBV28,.,TGTGCCAGCAGTTTCTTAACGAGGGGAGGGGGCAACTATGGCTACACCTTC,CASSFLTRGGGNYGYTF
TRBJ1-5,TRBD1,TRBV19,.,TGTGCCAGTATGGGACAGGGGTATCAGCCCCAGCATTTT,CASMGQGYQPQHF
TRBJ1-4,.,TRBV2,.,TGTGCCAGCAGTGAAGCTTTGGGGGTCGGTGAAAAACTGTTTTTT,CASSEALGVGEKLFF
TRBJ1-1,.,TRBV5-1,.,TGCGCCAGCGGAAGTACCCCTAACACTGAAGCTTTCTTT,CASGSTPNTEAFF
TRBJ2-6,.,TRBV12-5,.,TGTGCTAGTGGTTTTACTGGGGCCAACGTCCTGACTTTC,CASGFTGANVLTF
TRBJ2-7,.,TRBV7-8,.,TGTGCCAGCAGCTACCGGGACAGAGGGACTAGCTACGAGCAGTACTTC,CASSYRDRGTSYEQYF
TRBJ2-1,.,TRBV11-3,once,TGTGCCAGCAGCTTAGATAGCTCAGAAACTAGCAATGAGCAGTTCTTC,CASSLDSSETSNEQFF
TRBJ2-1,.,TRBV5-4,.,TGTGCCAGCAGCTTCTCACTAGTAAACAATGAGCAGTTCTTC,CASSFSLVNNEQFF
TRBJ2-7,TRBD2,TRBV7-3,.,TGTGCCAGCAGCTCCGGTGGCGGGAGAGCGTACGAGCAGTACTTC,CASSSGGGRAYEQYF
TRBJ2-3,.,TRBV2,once,TGTGCCAGCAGGGAAAACACAGATACGCAGTATTTT,CASRENTDTQYF
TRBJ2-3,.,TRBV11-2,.,TGTGCCAGCAGCTTCGAAGGGGGTACGCAGTATTTT,CASSFEGGTQYF
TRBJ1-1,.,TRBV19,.,TGTGCCAGTAGTATCTGGGCAGGGTCAGCCACTGAAGCTTTCTTT,CASSIWAGSATEAFF
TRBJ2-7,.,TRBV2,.,TGTGCCTCCCGGAGGGTGGGGGTTTACGAGCAGTACTTC,CASRRVGVYEQYF
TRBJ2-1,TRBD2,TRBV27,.,TGTGCCAGCAGTTCCCCGGGACTACCTCGCAATGAGCAGTTCTTC,CASSSPGLPRNEQFF
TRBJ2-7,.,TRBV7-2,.,TGTGCCAGCAGCTTGGCGGGAAACTCCTACGAGCAGTACTTC,CASSLAGNSYEQYF
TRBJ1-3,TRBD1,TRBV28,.,TGTGCCAGCAGCCGGGGACAGGGGATAGGAAACACCATATATTTT,CASSRGQGIGNTIYF
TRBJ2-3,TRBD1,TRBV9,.,TGTGCCAGCAGCTCCCGACAGGGGGCTACCCTCCCCCATACGCAGTATTTT,CASSSRQGATLPHTQYF
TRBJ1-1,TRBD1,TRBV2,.,TGTGCCAGCAGTGAAGAGGACAGGGGAACCACTGAAGCTTTCTTT,CASSEEDRGTTEAFF
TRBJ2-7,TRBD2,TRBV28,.,TGTGCCAGCAGCTTCTACACGCCGGGACTAGCGTACGAGCAGTACTTC,CASSFYTPGLAYEQYF
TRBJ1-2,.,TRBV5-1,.,TGCGCCAGCAGCTTGGCCAGGGTTGGAACCTATGGCTACACCTTC,CASSLARVGTYGYTF
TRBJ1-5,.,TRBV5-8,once,TGTGCCAGCAGCTCCCATGGGGGTAGCAATCAGCCCCAGCATTTT,CASSSHGGSNQPQHF
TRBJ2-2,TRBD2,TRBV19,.,TGTGCCAGTGACGGGACTAGCGGGAGGGCCAGGATTGACGGGGAGCTGTTTTTT,CASDGTSGRARIDGELFF
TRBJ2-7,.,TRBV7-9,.,TGTGCCAGCAGCTTATTATCCGAGCAGTACTTC,CASSLLSEQYF
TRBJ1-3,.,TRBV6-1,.,TGTGCCAGCAGTGGCCCCCGCCGGGGGAGTGGTGGAAACACCATATATTTT,CASSGPRRGSGGNTIYF
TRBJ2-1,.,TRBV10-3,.,TGTGCCATCAGTGAGTCGATGTACGCCGACAATGAGCAGTTCTTC,CAISESMYADNEQFF
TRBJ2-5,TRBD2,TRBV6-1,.,TGTGCCAGCAAATCGACGGGAGGCCAGACCCAGTACTTC,CASKSTGGQTQYF
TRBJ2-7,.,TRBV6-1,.,TGTGCCAGCAGGCGCCTCCAACTAGGCGATGAGCAGTACTTC,CASRRLQLGDEQYF
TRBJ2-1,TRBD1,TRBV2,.,TGTGCCAGCAGTTCGGGACAGTATGAGCAGTTCTTC,CASSSGQYEQFF
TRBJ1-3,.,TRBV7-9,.,TGTGCCAGCAGCTCTCAAAACACCATATATTTT,CASSSQNTIYF
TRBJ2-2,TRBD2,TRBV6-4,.,TGTGCCAGCAGTGCCGGGACTAGCACCGGGGAGCTGTTTTTT,CASSAGTSTGELFF
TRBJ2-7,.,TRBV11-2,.,TGTGCCAGCAGCCCCCACTACGAGCAGTACTTC,CASSPHYEQYF
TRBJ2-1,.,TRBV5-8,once,TGTGCCAGCAGCTTGGGAGCGTCGGACACTTTCGCCTACAATGAGCAGTTCTTC,CASSLGASDTFAYNEQFF
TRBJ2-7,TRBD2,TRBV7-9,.,TGTGCCAGCAGCGTTAGGGGACTAGCGGGACTGTCCGAGCAGTACTTC,CASSVRGLAGLSEQYF